This T cell receptor beta chain was identified during a study of blood T cell repertoires in COVID-19. This clone has just a few counts. Assay: immunoSEQ multiplex PCR; the TCRdb copy retains only in-frame clones and omits some. The repertoire has fewer than 350,000 clones, 89% of them found once; the top ten carry around a tenth. Cohort placement rested on clinical history that participants reported themselves. Recovery meant two consecutive negative NP/OP PCR tests, professional clearance, or resolved symptoms. Trimming took off 4 bases at V and 4 bases at J, with 16 bases between the two ends. Looked up from germline, CDR1 is PRHDT and CDR2 is FYEKMQ (reference sequence). This CDR3 has 15 amino acids.

V gene TRBV13 combines with J gene TRBJ2-5, with D tentatively TRBD1 (6 bases). The specimen sequenced was PBMCs or T cells enriched from blood (not recorded which). The clonotype originates from a woman aged 40-49 years who had recovered from COVID-19. CDR3 in amino acids: CASSSPGGQRETQYF. The CDR3 nucleotides read TGTGCCAGCAGCTCGCCTGGGGGCCAGCGAGAGACCCAGTACTTC.